Below, one T cell receptor beta chain is given with its context. Antigen specificity is unknown. The source of the sample is a study of beta chain features in type 1 diabetes. Study-wide results and limits: Naive, central memory and regulatory TCRB repertoires appeared more similar among patients than healthy donors. Insertion counts at VDJ junctions were lower in type 1 diabetes patients, who also showed more deletions there.

Sorted populations all had greater than 98% purity. Trimming took 4 bases from V and 6 from J, leaving 11 bases between them. CDR1 SGDLS and CDR2 YYNGEE come from the germline V gene. This CDR3 region has 13 residues. As every portion of the isolated RNA was reverse transcribed, the sequencing read expressed TCRB transcripts. Naive, central memory and regulatory T cell samples came to a mean of approximately 4 million reads. Some clones are missing from TCRdb's copy, which holds only in-frame ones; the method was immunoSEQ multiplex PCR. The sample holds 300,000 to 350,000 clones, around 7.6% seen once.

V gene TRBV9 combines with J gene TRBJ2-1, with D uncertain. Input material: central memory CD4+ T cells from blood. The origin of this receptor is a woman under 30 in good health. The CDR3 coding sequence is TGTGCCAGCAGCAAGTTCGGGTTCAATGAGCAGTTCTTC. This translates into CASSKFGFNEQFF. Full variable domain (rest looked up from reference TRBV9 and TRBJ2-1): DSGVTQTPKHLITATGQRVTLRCSPRSGDLSVYWYQQSLDQGLQFLIQYYNGEERAKGNILERFSAQQFPDLHSELNLSSLELGDSALYFCASSKFGFNEQFFGPGTRLTVL.